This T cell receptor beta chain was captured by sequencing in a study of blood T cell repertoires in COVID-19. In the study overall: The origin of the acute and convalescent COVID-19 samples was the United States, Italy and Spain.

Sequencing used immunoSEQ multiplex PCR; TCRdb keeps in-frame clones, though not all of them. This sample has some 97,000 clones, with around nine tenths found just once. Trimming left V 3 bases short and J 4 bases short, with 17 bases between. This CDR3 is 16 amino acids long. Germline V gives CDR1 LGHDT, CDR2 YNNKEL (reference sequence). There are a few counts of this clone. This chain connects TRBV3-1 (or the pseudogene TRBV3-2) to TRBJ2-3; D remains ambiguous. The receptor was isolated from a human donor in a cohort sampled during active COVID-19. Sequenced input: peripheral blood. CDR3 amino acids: CASSHSLSLVADTQYF. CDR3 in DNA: TGTGCCAGCAGCCACAGTCTTTCCCTAGTAGCAGATACGCAGTATTTT.